A selection of T cell receptor beta chains follows, all from one sample in a study of T cell responses to AZD1222 COVID-19 vaccine. Sequenced by immunoSEQ multiplex PCR; TCRdb stores in-frame clones only, minus some. Of over 85,000 clones listed, around 87% are singletons. Sequencing used peripheral blood, obtained on day 0 of AZD1222 vaccination. All receptors come from an adult in good health. Both conserved end residues are part of each CDR3. D genes are given only for firm matches. Where a row states a size, it is once, few, many or the class of an expanded clone; other rows omit it.

>-|TRBJ1-2|TRBV19|once
TGTGCCAGTACGGGAGCGGGGGGCTACACCTTC
CASTGAGGYTF
>TRBD1|TRBJ1-4|TRBV9|-
TGTGCCAGCAGCGTAGGACAGGGGGTTAATGAAAAACTGTTTTTT
CASSVGQGVNEKLFF
>-|TRBJ1-4|TRBV19|-
TGTGCCAGTCAAGAGGGCTCCCGTTGGGAAAAACTGTTTTTT
CASQEGSRWEKLFF
>-|TRBJ1-1|TRBV5-1|-
TGCGCCAGCAGCCGACAGGACAACACTGAAGCTTTCTTT
CASSRQDNTEAFF
>TRBD2|TRBJ2-5|TRBV6-5|-
TGTGCCAGCTGCAGACTAGCGGGGGAAGAGACCCAGTACTTC
CASCRLAGEETQYF
>TRBD1|TRBJ1-1|TRBV5-5|-
TGTGCCAGCAGCCGACAGGGGGCTTCCACTGAAGCTTTCTTT
CASSRQGASTEAFF
>-|TRBJ2-7|TRBV6-5|-
TGTGCCAGCAGCGACACTCTTCAAGGCTACGAGCAGTACTTC
CASSDTLQGYEQYF
>-|TRBJ2-3|TRBV6-5|-
TGTGCCTCCAGGGAGAAAGTCACAGATACGCAGTATTTT
CASREKVTDTQYF
>TRBD2|TRBJ2-7|TRBV20-1|-
TGCAGTGCTAGTAGCGGGGGGAGCTCCTACGAGCAGTACTTC
CSASSGGSSYEQYF
>-|TRBJ1-3|TRBV19|-
TGTGCCAGTTGCGGGACGGCGGATGGAAACACCATATATTTT
CASCGTADGNTIYF
>-|TRBJ2-5|TRBV27|-
TGTGCCAGCAGTGACAGGTCCCGCCTCCAAGAGACCCAGTACTTC
CASSDRSRLQETQYF
>-|TRBJ1-2|TRBV2|-
TGTGCCAGCAGTGAAGCCAGTAGAGGGCCGGGGTATGGCTACACCTTC
CASSEASRGPGYGYTF
>-|TRBJ1-5|TRBV24-1|-
TGTGCCACCAGTGATTTGAATCCCGTAATGGCCACCTCCAATCAGCCCCAGCATTTT
CATSDLNPVMATSNQPQHF
>-|TRBJ2-2|TRBV5-1|-
TGCGCCAGCAGCCCTCCGGGACGGTCGAACACCGGGGAGCTGTTTTTT
CASSPPGRSNTGELFF
>TRBD1|TRBJ1-1|TRBV7-8|-
TGTGCCAGCAGCACTCGGACAGGCCTGAACACTGAAGCTTTCTTT
CASSTRTGLNTEAFF
>TRBD2|TRBJ2-5|TRBV9|-
TGTGCCAGCAGCGTAGGTATAGCGGGGGCCGGAGAGACCCAGTACTTC
CASSVGIAGAGETQYF
>-|TRBJ2-7|TRBV25-1|-
TGTGCCAGCAGTGAAGTGGGTCAGCCGCGGGACGAGCAGTACTTC
CASSEVGQPRDEQYF
>TRBD2|TRBJ2-3|TRBV9|once
TGTGCCTCTCACCCCGGACTAGCGGGGAGTTCTAGCACAGATACGCAGTATTTT
CASHPGLAGSSSTDTQYF
>-|TRBJ1-2|TRBV18|few
TGTGCCAGCTCACCAAACCCCAGGGTGGAGGGCTATGGCTACACCTTC
CASSPNPRVEGYGYTF
>TRBD1|TRBJ1-2|TRBV6-5|-
TGTGCCAGCAGTTACTCGTGGGACAGGGATCGGGGCTACACCTTC
CASSYSWDRDRGYTF
>TRBD1|TRBJ1-1|TRBV7-9|-
TGTGCCAGCAGGGGACAGGGGGCCACTGAAGCTTTCTTT
CASRGQGATEAFF
>-|TRBJ2-3|TRBV20-1|-
TGCAGTGCTAGTTCCGGGGGGCCGGCAGATACGCAGTATTTT
CSASSGGPADTQYF
>-|TRBJ2-7|TRBV11-2|-
TGTGCCAGCAGCTCATCGACTGGCTTCTCCTACGAGCAGTACTTC
CASSSSTGFSYEQYF
>-|TRBJ1-5|TRBV30|-
TGTGCCTGGAGTGTAGCGGGGATGGGGCCCCAGCATTTT
CAWSVAGMGPQHF
>TRBD2|TRBJ2-7|TRBV7-8|-
TGTGCCAGCAGCGAGAGGGCACGCGGGGGGACGGGTGAGCAGTACTTC
CASSERARGGTGEQYF
>TRBD1|TRBJ1-3|TRBV10-3|-
TGTGCCATCAGTGGGGGACAGGGGGCGGCTGGAAACACCATATATTTT
CAISGGQGAAGNTIYF
>-|TRBJ2-7|TRBV5-1|-
TGCGCCAGCAGCTCCACCATACGGGAAGAGCAGTACTTC
CASSSTIREEQYF
>TRBD2|TRBJ2-2|TRBV19|-
TGTGCCAGTAGTATAGTGATCAGGGAAATAGCGGGGGGACGGGGCACCGGGGAGCTGTTTTTT
CASSIVIREIAGGRGTGELFF
>-|TRBJ1-1|TRBV30|-
TGTGCCTGGAGCGGGGCCGCCGGGACTGAAGCTTTCTTT
CAWSGAAGTEAFF
>TRBD1|TRBJ2-5|TRBV2|-
TGTGCCAGCCCCTCTCAGACAGGGGGAAAGGAGACCCAGTACTTC
CASPSQTGGKETQYF
>-|TRBJ1-5|TRBV18|-
TGTGCCAGCTCCCTAGGGACGGCGAGTTCCCAGCATTTT
CASSLGTASSQHF
>-|TRBJ2-2|TRBV18|-
TGTGCCAGCTCACCACCTAACACCGGGGAGCTGTTTTTT
CASSPPNTGELFF
>TRBD1|TRBJ1-1|TRBV7-3|-
TGTGCCAGCAGGCGTACAGGGGGACTACCCGACATGAACACTGAAGCTTTCTTT
CASRRTGGLPDMNTEAFF
>-|TRBJ2-3|TRBV9|-
TGTGCCAGCAGCGTAGGAGGACAGTTGGCAGATACGCAGTATTTT
CASSVGGQLADTQYF
>-|TRBJ1-5|TRBV6-5|-
TGTGCCACCGCAGATGCTTCGAGCAATCAGCCCCAGCATTTT
CATADASSNQPQHF
>TRBD2|TRBJ2-3|TRBV5-8|-
TGTGCCACCCATGATCCTGGTACTAGCGGGGGGCCCGGCCGCACAGATACGCAGTATTTT
CATHDPGTSGGPGRTDTQYF
>-|TRBJ1-4|TRBV6-5|once
TGTGCCAGCAGTTACTCGCGGCAGCCTGAAAAACTGTTTTTT
CASSYSRQPEKLFF
>TRBD2|TRBJ2-3|TRBV7-2|-
TGTGCCAGCAGCTTACAGGCGGGGGGAACCACAGATACGCAGTATTTT
CASSLQAGGTTDTQYF
>-|TRBJ2-2|TRBV5-1|-
TGCGCCAGCTTGCCCCAGGAAGGCGGGGAGCTGTTTTTT
CASLPQEGGELFF
>-|TRBJ2-5|TRBV15|once
TGTGCCACCAGCAGACATAGGGGGGGTGGCAGTCGGTCAGAGACCCAGTACTTC
CATSRHRGGGSRSETQYF
>-|TRBJ1-1|TRBV18|-
TGTGCCAGCTCACCAAGGGACATGAACACTGAAGCTTTCTTT
CASSPRDMNTEAFF
>-|TRBJ1-1|TRBV9|-
TGTGCCAGCAGCGTAGTCGGGGAGAACACTGAAGCTTTCTTT
CASSVVGENTEAFF
>TRBD1|TRBJ1-5|TRBV11-3|-
TGTGCCAGCAGCTTGGGCAGGGGGTTGGATCAGCCCCAGCATTTT
CASSLGRGLDQPQHF
>-|TRBJ1-6|TRBV30|once
TGTGCCTGGAGTGTACAGGGAAATTCACCCCTCCACTTT
CAWSVQGNSPLHF
>TRBD2|TRBJ2-3|TRBV6-4|few
TGTGCCAGCAGTGCTAGCGGGGGCACAGATACGCAGTATTTT
CASSASGGTDTQYF
>-|TRBJ1-6|TRBV5-5|-
TGTGCCAGCGCCTACGACTTGGGGTATTCACCCCTCCACTTT
CASAYDLGYSPLHF
>-|TRBJ2-5|TRBV15|-
TGTGCCACCAGCAGGCGGAGGGGACTTAACGGAGAGACCCAGTACTTC
CATSRRRGLNGETQYF
>-|TRBJ1-3|TRBV19|-
TGTGCCAGTAGTTTCCCCAGGGCTCGGGAAAACACCATATATTTT
CASSFPRARENTIYF
>TRBD2|TRBJ2-3|TRBV5-1|-
TGCGCCAGCAGCTTGGTTGTAGCGGGGGGGAGCTCAAGCACAGATACGCAGTATTTT
CASSLVVAGGSSSTDTQYF
>-|TRBJ1-2|TRBV18|-
TGTGCCAGCTCACGAACGGCCGCTCCTGGGGTTGATGGCTACACCTTC
CASSRTAAPGVDGYTF
>-|TRBJ2-3|TRBV6-2/TRBV6-3|medium-sized
TGTGCCAGCAGTCCCCCCGGAGACGCAGATACGCAGTATTTT
CASSPPGDADTQYF
>-|TRBJ2-5|TRBV19|-
TGTGCCAGTAGTCGGGTCGGGCAAGAGACCCAGTACTTC
CASSRVGQETQYF